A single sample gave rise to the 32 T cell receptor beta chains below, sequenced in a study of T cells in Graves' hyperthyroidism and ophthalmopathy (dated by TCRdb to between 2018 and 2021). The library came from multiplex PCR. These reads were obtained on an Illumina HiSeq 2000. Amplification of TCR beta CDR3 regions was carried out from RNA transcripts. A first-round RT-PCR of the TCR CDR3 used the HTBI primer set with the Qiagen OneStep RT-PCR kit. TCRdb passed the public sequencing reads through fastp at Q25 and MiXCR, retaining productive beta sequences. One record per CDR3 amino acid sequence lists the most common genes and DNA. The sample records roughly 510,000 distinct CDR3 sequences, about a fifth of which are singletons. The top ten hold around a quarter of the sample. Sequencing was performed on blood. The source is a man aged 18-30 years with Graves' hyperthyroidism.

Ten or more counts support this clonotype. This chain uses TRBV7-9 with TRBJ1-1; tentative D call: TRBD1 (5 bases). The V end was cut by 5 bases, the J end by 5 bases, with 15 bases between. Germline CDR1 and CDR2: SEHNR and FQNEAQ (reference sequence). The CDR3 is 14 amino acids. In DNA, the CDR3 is TGTGCCAGCAGCGGACGGGACTCTAAAACTGAAGCTTTCTTT. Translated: CASSGRDSKTEAFF.

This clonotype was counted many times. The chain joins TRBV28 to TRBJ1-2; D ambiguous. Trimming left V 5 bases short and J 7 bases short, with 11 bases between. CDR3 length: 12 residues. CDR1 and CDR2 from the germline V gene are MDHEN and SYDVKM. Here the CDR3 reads CASSILGRGYTF. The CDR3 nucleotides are TGTGCCAGCAGTATACTCGGACGTGGCTACACCTTC.

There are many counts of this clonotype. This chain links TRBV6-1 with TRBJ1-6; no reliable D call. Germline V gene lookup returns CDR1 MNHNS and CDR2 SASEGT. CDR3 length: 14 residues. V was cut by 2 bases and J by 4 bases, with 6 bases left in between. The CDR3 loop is CASSERLYNSPLHF. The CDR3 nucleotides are TGTGCCAGCAGTGAAAGGCTTTATAATTCACCCCTCCACTTT.

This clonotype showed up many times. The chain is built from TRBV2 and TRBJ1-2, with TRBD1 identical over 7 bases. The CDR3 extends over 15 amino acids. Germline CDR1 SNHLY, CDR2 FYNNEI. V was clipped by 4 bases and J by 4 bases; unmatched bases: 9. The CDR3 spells CASSGQGGLSYGYTF. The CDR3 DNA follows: TGTGCCAGCAGTGGGCAGGGGGGTCTGAGCTATGGCTACACCTTC.

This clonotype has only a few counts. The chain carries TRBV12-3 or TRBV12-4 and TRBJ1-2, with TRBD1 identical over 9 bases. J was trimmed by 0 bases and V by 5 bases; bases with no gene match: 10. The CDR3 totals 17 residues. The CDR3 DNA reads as TGTGCCAGCAGTATCAGGGGACAGGGATACCCTAACTATGGCTACACCTTC. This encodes CASSIRGQGYPNYGYTF.

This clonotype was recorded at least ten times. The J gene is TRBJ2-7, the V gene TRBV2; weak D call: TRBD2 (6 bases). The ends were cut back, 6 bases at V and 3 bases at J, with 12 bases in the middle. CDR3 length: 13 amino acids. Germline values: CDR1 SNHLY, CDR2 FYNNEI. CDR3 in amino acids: CASSPSTSYEQYF. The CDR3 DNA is TGTGCCAGCAGCCCCTCGACTAGCTACGAGCAGTACTTC.

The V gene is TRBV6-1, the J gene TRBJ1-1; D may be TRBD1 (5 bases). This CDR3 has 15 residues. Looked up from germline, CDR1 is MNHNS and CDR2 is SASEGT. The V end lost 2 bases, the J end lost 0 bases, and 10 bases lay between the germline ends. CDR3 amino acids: CASSESSGMNTEAFF. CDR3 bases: TGTGCCAGCAGTGAAAGTTCAGGGATGAACACTGAAGCTTTCTTT.

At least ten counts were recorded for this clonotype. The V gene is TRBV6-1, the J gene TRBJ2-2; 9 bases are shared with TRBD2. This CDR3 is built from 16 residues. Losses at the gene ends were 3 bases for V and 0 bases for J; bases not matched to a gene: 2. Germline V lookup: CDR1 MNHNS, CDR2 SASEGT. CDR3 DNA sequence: TGTGCCAGCAGTGACCTAGCGGGGTCGAACACCGGGGAGCTGTTTTTT. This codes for CASSDLAGSNTGELFF.

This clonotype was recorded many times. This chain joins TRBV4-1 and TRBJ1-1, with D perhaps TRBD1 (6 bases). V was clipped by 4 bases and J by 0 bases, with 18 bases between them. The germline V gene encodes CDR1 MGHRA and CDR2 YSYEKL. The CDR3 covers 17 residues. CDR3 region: CASSPQQTGPLNTEAFF. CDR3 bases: TGCGCCAGCAGCCCTCAGCAGACAGGCCCGTTGAACACTGAAGCTTTCTTT.

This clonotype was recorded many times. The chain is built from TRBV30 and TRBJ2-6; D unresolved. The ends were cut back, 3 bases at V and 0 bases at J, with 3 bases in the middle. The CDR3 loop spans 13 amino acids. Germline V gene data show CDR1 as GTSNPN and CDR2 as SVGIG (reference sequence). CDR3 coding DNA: TGTGCCTGGAGACCCTCTGGGGCCAACGTCCTGACTTTC. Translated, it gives CAWRPSGANVLTF.

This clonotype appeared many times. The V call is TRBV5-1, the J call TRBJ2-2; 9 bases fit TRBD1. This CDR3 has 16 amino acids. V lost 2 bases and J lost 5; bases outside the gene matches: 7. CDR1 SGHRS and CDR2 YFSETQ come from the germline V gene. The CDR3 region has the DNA TGCGCCAGCAGCTTCGGTGAGACAGGGGGGACCGGGGAGCTGTTTTTT. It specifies CASSFGETGGTGELFF.

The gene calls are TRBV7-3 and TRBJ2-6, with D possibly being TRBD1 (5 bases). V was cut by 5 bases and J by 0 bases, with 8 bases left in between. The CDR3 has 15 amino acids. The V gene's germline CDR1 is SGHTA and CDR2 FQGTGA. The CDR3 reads CASSKQDSGANVLTF. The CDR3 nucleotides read TGTGCCAGCAGCAAACAGGACTCTGGGGCCAACGTCCTGACTTTC.

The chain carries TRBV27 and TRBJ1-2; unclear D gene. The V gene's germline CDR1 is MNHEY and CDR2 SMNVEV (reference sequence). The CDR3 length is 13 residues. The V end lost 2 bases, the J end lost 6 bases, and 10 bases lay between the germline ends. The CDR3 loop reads CASSLTAYHGYTF. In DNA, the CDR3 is TGTGCCAGCAGTTTAACGGCGTACCATGGCTACACCTTC.

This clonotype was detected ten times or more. DNA for the CDR3: TGTGCCAGCAGCCAACTTGTAGGTCAGTCGTCTTTCTTT. This translates into CASSQLVGQSSFF. The rearrangement links TRBV4-2 to TRBJ1-1; D remains ambiguous. The CDR3 covers 13 residues. Germline V gene lookup returns CDR1 LGHNA and CDR2 YNFKEQ. The V end was cut by 2 bases, the J end by 12 bases, with 16 bases between.

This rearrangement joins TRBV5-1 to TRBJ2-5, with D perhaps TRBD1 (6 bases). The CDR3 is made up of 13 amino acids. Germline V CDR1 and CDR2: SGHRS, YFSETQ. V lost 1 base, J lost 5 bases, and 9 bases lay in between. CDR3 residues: CASSLTGWETQYF. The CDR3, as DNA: TGCGCCAGCAGCTTGACAGGGTGGGAGACCCAGTACTTC.

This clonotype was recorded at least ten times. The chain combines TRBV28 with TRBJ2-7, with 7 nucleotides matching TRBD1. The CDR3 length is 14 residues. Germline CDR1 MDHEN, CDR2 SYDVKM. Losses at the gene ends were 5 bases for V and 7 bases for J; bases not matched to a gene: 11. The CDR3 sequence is CASSPPGQNFEQYF. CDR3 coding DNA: TGTGCCAGCAGTCCCCCGGGACAGAATTTTGAGCAGTACTTC.

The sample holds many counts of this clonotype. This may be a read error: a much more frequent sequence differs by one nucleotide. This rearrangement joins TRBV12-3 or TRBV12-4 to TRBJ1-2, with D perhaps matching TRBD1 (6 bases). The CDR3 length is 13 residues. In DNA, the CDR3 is TGTGCCAACAGTACAGACAGGAGGGTTGGCTACACCTTC. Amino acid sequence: CANSTDRRVGYTF.

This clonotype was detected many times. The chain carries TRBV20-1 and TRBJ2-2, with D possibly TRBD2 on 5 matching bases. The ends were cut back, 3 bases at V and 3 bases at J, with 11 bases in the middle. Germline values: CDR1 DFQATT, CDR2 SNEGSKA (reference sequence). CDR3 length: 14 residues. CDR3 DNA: TGCAGTGCTAGGCCCCCGAGGGACACCGGGGAGCTGTTTTTT. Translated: CSARPPRDTGELFF.

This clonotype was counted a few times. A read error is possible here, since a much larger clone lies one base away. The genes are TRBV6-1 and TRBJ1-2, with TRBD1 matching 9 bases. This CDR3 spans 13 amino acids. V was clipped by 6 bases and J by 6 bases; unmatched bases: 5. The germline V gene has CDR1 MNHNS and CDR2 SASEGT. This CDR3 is CASSPYRGHGYTF. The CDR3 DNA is TGTGCCAGCAGCCCCTACAGGGGGCATGGCTACACCTTC.

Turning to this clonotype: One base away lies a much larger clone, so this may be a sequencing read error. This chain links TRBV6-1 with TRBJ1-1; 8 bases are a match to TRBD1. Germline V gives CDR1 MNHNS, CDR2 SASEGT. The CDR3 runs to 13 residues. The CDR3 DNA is TGTGCCAGCACTAGAGGACAGGGCACTGAATCTTTCTTT. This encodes CASTRGQGTESFF.

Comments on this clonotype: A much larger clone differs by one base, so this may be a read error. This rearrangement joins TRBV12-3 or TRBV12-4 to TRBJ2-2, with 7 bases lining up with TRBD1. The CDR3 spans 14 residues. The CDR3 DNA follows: TGTGCCATCAGTCCGACAGGGTCGGCTGGGGAGCTGTTTTTT. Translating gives CAISPTGSAGELFF.

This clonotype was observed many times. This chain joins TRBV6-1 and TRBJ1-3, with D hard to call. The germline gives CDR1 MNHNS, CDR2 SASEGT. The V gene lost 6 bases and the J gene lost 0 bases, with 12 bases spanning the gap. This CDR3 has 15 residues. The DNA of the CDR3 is TGTGCCAGCAGCCTAAAACTTAACTCTGGAAACACCATATATTTT. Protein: CASSLKLNSGNTIYF.

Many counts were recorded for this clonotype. In DNA form, the CDR3 reads TGCGCCAGCAGCCGATCCCCATTTTCTACCTACGAGCAGTACTTC. Its translation: CASSRSPFSTYEQYF. The chain links TRBV4-1 to TRBJ2-7; D is unresolved. The length of the CDR3 is 15 residues. CDR1 and CDR2 (germline): MGHRA, YSYEKL. The V end was cut by 4 bases, the J end by 2 bases, with 15 bases between.

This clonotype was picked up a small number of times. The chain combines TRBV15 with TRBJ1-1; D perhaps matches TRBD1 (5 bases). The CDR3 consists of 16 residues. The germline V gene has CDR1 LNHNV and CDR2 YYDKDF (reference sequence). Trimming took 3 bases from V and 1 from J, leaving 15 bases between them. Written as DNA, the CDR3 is TGTGCCACCAGCAGCCTACCGGGACGGAGGAACACTGAAGCTTTCTTT. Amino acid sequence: CATSSLPGRRNTEAFF.

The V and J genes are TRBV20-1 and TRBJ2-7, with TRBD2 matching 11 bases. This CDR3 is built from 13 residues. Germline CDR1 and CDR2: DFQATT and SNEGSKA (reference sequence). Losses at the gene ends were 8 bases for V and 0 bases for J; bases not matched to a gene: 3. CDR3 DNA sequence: TGCAGTACTACTAGCGGGAGCTCCTACGAGCAGTACTTC. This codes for CSTTSGSSYEQYF.

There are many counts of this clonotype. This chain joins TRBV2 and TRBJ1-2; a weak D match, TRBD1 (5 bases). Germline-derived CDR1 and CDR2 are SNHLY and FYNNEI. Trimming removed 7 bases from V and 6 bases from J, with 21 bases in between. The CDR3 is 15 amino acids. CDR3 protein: CASKPGSGGDDGYTF. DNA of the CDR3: TGTGCCAGCAAACCCGGGTCGGGGGGAGACGATGGCTACACCTTC.

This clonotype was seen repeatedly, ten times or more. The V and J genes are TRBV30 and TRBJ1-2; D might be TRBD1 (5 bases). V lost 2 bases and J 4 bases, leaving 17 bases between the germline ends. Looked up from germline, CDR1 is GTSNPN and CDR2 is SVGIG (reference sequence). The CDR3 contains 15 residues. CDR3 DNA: TGTGCCTGGAGTCCAGGGCAGGGAGGAGCCTATGGCTACACCTTC. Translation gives CAWSPGQGGAYGYTF.

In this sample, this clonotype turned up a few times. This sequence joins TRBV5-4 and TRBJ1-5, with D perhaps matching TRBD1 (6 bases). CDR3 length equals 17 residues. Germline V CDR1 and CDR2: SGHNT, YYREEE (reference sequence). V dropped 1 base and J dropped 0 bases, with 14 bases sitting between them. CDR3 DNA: TGTGCCAGCAGCTTGCAAAGGGGGGAATATAGCAATCAGCCCCAGCATTTT. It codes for CASSLQRGEYSNQPQHF.

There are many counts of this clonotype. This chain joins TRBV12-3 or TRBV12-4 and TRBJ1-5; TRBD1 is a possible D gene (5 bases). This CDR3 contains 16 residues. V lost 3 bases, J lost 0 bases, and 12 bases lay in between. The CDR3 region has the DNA TGTGCCAGCAGTTTGTCGGGGGGAGGTAGCAATCAGCCCCAGCATTTT. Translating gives CASSLSGGGSNQPQHF.

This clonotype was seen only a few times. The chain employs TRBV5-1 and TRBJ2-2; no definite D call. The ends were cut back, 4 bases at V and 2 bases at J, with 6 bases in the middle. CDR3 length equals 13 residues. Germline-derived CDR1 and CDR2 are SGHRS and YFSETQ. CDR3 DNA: TGCGCCAGCAGCGACGGAAACACCGGGGAGCTGTTTTTT. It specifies CASSDGNTGELFF.

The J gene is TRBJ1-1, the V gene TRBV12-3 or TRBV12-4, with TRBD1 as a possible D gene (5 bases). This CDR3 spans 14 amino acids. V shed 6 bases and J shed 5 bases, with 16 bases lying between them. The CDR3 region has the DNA TGTGCCAGCAGGTCCTGGGGGGGGAAGACTGAAGCTTTCTTT. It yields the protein CASRSWGGKTEAFF.

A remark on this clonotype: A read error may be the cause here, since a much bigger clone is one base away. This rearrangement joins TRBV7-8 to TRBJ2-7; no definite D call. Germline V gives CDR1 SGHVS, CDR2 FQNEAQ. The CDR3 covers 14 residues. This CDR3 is CVSSLVHLSYEQYF. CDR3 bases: TGTGTCAGCAGCTTAGTACACCTCTCCTACGAGCAGTACTTC.